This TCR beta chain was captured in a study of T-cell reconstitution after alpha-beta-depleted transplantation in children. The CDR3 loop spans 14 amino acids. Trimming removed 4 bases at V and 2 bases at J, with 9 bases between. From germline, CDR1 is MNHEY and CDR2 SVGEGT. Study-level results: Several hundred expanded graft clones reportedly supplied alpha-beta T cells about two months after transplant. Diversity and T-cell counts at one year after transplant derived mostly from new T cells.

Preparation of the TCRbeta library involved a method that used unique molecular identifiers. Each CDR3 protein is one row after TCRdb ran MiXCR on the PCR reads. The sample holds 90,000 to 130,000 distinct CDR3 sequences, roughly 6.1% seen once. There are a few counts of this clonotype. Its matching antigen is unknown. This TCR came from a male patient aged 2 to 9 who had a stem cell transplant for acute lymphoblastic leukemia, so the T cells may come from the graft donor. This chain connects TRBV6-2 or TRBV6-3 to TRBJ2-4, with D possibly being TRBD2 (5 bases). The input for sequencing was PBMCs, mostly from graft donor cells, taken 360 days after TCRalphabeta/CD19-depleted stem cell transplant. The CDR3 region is CASSSPGSKNIQYF. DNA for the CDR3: TGTGCCAGCAGTTCCCCGGGGTCCAAAAACATTCAGTACTTC.